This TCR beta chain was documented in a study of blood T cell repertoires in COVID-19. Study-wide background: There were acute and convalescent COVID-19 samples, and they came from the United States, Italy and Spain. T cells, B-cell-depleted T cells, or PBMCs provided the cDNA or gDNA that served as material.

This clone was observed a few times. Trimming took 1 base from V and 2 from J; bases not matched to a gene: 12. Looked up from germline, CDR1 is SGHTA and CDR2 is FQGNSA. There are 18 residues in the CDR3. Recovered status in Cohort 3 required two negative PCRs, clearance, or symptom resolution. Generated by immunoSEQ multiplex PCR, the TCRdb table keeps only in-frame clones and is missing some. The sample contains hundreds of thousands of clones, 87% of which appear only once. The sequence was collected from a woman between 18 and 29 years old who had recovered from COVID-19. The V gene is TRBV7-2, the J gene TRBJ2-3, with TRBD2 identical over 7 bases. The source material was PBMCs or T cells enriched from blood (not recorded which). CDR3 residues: CASSLGDYGGGITDTQYF. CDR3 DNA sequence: TGTGCCAGCAGCTTAGGGGATTATGGGGGGGGTATCACAGATACGCAGTATTTT.